This T cell receptor (beta chain) was captured in a study of blood T cell repertoires in COVID-19. About the study: Specimens from acute and convalescent COVID-19 originated in the United States, Italy and Spain. Nucleic acid was either cDNA or gDNA, and it came from T cells, B-cell-depleted T cells, or PBMCs.

Authors' analysis steps: Nucleated cell counts were estimated from reference gene primer amplification. The repertoire was sequenced with immunoSEQ multiplex PCR; TCRdb's copy has only in-frame clones and lacks some. V and J calls plus clone size are reproduced from that table; the DNA served to infer D and trimming. The table records over 45,000 clones, approximately 84% of them present only once. This clone was seen more than once but under ten times. Per germline, CDR1 GTSNPN and CDR2 SVGIG (reference sequence). V lost 8 bases, J lost 6 bases, and 13 bases lay in between. CDR3 length: 11 residues. The rearrangement joins TRBV30 to TRBJ1-1; D remains ambiguous. This sequence was found in a man in his 70s with active COVID-19. What was sequenced was peripheral blood. This CDR3 is CAREGRPEAFF. CDR3 DNA sequence: TGTGCCCGAGAGGGCAGACCTGAAGCTTTCTTT.